The entry below gives a single T cell receptor beta chain sequence along with its context. In the original analysis: Reference gene primer amplification in the assay estimated nucleated cell counts. Using immunoSEQ multiplex PCR, the repertoire was profiled, and TCRdb retains in-frame clones only, with some absent. Clonal size and the V and J genes are those of that table, whereas D and trimming came from the DNA. The sample carries about 80,000 clones, about 87% recorded once. This sample was included in a study of blood T cell repertoires in COVID-19. Background on the study: Spain, Italy and the United States supplied samples that represented acute and convalescent COVID-19. Sources were T cells, B-cell-depleted T cells, or PBMCs; the material itself was cDNA or gDNA.

The CDR3 is 14 residues long. CDR1 SNHLY and CDR2 FYNNEI come from the germline V gene. Trimming shortened V by 6 bases and J by 1 base, and 12 bases separated the two germline ends. The V and J genes are TRBV2 and TRBJ1-1; D is perhaps TRBD1 (6 bases). Source material: peripheral blood. The sequence was collected from a woman older than 75 with acute or convalescent COVID-19. The CDR3 sequence is CASSQQGKNTEAFF. CDR3 nucleotide sequence: TGTGCCAGCAGCCAACAGGGTAAGAACACTGAAGCTTTCTTT.